The clone carrying this T cell receptor (beta chain) was found a few times. The data belong to a study of patients and donors after allogeneic stem cell transplantation. The CDR3 runs to 13 residues. Germline CDR1 reads DFQATT; CDR2 reads SNEGSKA (reference sequence). V shed 7 bases and J 6 bases; nucleotides not matched to a gene: 8. TCRdb reprocessed the RT-PCR reads via MiXCR and lists one record per CDR3 protein. The sample has around 150,000 distinct CDR3 sequences, about two fifths seen once; the top ten hold about 50%. Sequencing was performed on blood, either unsorted or a sorted T cell fraction (not recorded which). The J gene is TRBJ1-5, the V gene TRBV20-1; 8 bases match TRBD1. The sequence derives from a human donor who was either an allogeneic HSCT recipient or a stem cell or donor lymphocyte infusion donor (not recorded which). It is not recorded whose cells these are; they may come from a transplant donor. In DNA form, the CDR3 reads TGCAGTGAGGTAAACAGGGGGAGTCAGCCCCAGCATTTT. It yields the protein CSEVNRGSQPQHF.